The rows below give T cell receptor beta chains drawn from one sample of a study of T cells in Graves' hyperthyroidism and ophthalmopathy. TCRdb reprocessed the multiplex PCR reads via MiXCR and lists one record per CDR3 protein. The sample shows about 640,000 distinct CDR3 sequences, around 20% of them seen only once. The sample was blood. The receptors here all came from a man aged 30 to 39 with Graves' ophthalmopathy. The CDR3 runs from the conserved cysteine through the conserved F or W. Fields, in order: D gene, J gene, V gene, clone size, CDR3 DNA, CDR3 protein. A D gene is named only where the DNA matches it firmly. Rows give clone size only sometimes, using once, few, many, or a class for an expanded clone.

NA | TRBJ2-1 | TRBV7-9 | few | TGTGCCAGCAGCTCCACGAATTATTACGACAATGAGCAGTTCTTC | CASSSTNYYDNEQFF
NA | TRBJ2-7 | TRBV20-1 | many | TGCAGTGCTAGCCCCCCATTAACCGGCTGGGACGAGCAGTACTTC | CSASPPLTGWDEQYF
NA | TRBJ2-3 | TRBV27 | NA | TGTGCCAGCAGTATTCGGCTAGCGAGCACAGATACGCAGTATTTT | CASSIRLASTDTQYF
TRBD2 | TRBJ2-3 | TRBV28 | many | TGTGCCAGCAGTTTACGTCTCGTACTAGCGGGAGCCAGTACAGATACGCAGTATTTT | CASSLRLVLAGASTDTQYF
TRBD2 | TRBJ2-1 | TRBV2 | many | TGTGCCAGCAGAGGACATCGGACTAGCGGGAGTTCCGGTGAGCAGTTCTTC | CASRGHRTSGSSGEQFF
NA | TRBJ2-7 | TRBV20-1 | many | TGCAGTTCAACGGGGGACTACGAGCAGTACTTC | CSSTGDYEQYF
TRBD1 | TRBJ1-3 | TRBV28 | many | TGTGCCAGCAGTTACCGGGACAGGGTAGTCCCCATATATTTT | CASSYRDRVVPIYF
NA | TRBJ2-3 | TRBV7-6 | NA | TGTGCCAGCAGTACGTGGGATTCCGATACGCAGTATTTT | CASSTWDSDTQYF
NA | TRBJ2-3 | TRBV2 | many | TGTGCCAGCAGTCTAACTAGGAGAGGCACAGATACGCAGTATTTT | CASSLTRRGTDTQYF
NA | TRBJ1-2 | TRBV12-3/TRBV12-4 | many | TGTGCCAGTAGAGACACAGTCGAAGGCTACACCTTC | CASRDTVEGYTF
NA | TRBJ2-7 | TRBV6-1 | many | TGTGCCAGCAGCTCCCTGGGGTACAACACCTACGAGCAGTACTTC | CASSSLGYNTYEQYF
NA | TRBJ2-1 | TRBV12-3/TRBV12-4 | NA | TGTGCCAGCAGTTTAAGGAGGGGGCATAACAATGAGCAGTTCTTC | CASSLRRGHNNEQFF
NA | TRBJ2-4 | TRBV6-1 | few | TGTGCCAGCAGGGAACCCACCCAAAACATTCAGTACTTC | CASREPTQNIQYF
NA | TRBJ2-7 | TRBV30 | many | TGTGCCTTTAGCCGAACCAGGAGCTCCTACGAGCAGTACTTC | CAFSRTRSSYEQYF
TRBD1 | TRBJ2-3 | TRBV5-1 | few | TGCGCCAGCAGCTCCCAGGGGGACAGGTACACAGATACGCAGTATTTT | CASSSQGDRYTDTQYF
NA | TRBJ1-5 | TRBV6-1 | many | TGTGCCAGCAGTGTATTGTCACAGGGCTCCAATCAGCCCCAGCATTTT | CASSVLSQGSNQPQHF
TRBD1 | TRBJ2-5 | TRBV28 | many | TGTGCCAGCAGTTATCCACTCTCCAACCCGGGACAGGCTTCCGAAGAGACCCAGTACTTC | CASSYPLSNPGQASEETQYF
TRBD2 | TRBJ2-7 | TRBV6-2/TRBV6-3 | NA | TGTGCCAGCAGTTACAGAGCGGGAGGGACCTACGAGCAGTACTTC | CASSYRAGGTYEQYF
NA | TRBJ1-5 | TRBV3-1 | many | TGTGCCAGCAGCCAAGGGTCACCCTATAGCAATCAGCCCCAGCATTTT | CASSQGSPYSNQPQHF
TRBD1 | TRBJ2-4 | TRBV27 | few | TGTGCCAGTCGGGACAGAAAAAACATTCAGTACTTC | CASRDRKNIQYF
NA | TRBJ2-5 | TRBV7-2 | many | TGTGCCAGCAGCTTAGGCAGAAGAGAGACCCAGTACTTC | CASSLGRRETQYF
TRBD1 | TRBJ1-5 | TRBV20-1 | NA | TGCAGTGCTAGCCCACAGGGGGGAGGCAATCAGCCCCAGCATTTT | CSASPQGGGNQPQHF
NA | TRBJ2-5 | TRBV7-2 | few | TGTGCCAGCAGCCAAAGCAGCAGGCCCCAAGAGACCCAGTACTTC | CASSQSSRPQETQYF
TRBD2 | TRBJ2-2 | TRBV20-1 | many | TGCAGTGTTCGACTAGCTCGGTTCACCGGGGAGCTGTTTTTT | CSVRLARFTGELFF
NA | TRBJ1-4 | TRBV2 | few | TGTGCCAGCAGCCCCGTCCTGGATGGGACTAATGAAAAACTGTTTTTT | CASSPVLDGTNEKLFF
TRBD1 | TRBJ1-2 | TRBV18 | NA | TGTGCCAGCTCATCACAGGGGAGCTGGGGCTACACCTTC | CASSSQGSWGYTF
TRBD2 | TRBJ2-1 | TRBV2 | NA | TGTGCCAGCGGGAGACTAGCGGGATACAATGAGCAGTTCTTC | CASGRLAGYNEQFF